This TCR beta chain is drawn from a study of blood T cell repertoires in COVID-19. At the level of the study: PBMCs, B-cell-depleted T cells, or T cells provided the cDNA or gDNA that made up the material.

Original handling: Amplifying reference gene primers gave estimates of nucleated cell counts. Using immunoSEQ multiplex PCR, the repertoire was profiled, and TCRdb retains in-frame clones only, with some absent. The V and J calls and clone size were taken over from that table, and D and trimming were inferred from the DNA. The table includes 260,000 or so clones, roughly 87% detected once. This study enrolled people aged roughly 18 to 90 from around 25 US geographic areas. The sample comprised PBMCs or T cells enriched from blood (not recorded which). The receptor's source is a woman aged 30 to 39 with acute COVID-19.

CDR3 in amino acids: CASSMTGLGNTIYF. The CDR3 DNA reads TGTGCCAGCAGTATGACAGGGTTAGGAAACACCATATATTTT. V and J are TRBV27 and TRBJ1-3; 7 bases map to TRBD1. Per the germline V gene, CDR1 is MNHEY and CDR2 is SMNVEV (reference sequence). The V segment lost 5 bases and the J segment 4 bases; nucleotides outside the gene matches: 5. The CDR3 is 14 amino acids.